This T cell receptor (beta chain) came from a study of blood T cells in healthy people across ages (dated by TCRdb to about 2015). Regarding the research as a whole: In model experiments, template switching captured about one uniquely barcoded TCR beta cDNA molecule for every two T cells. The study measured age-related changes in TCR beta repertoire diversity using deep sequencing normalized with unique cDNA molecular identifiers. Donors were grouped into four age groups: young (average roughly 16 years), middle-aged (39), aged (approximately 67) and long-lived (less than 85). To avoid experimental bias, donors of different ages were spread randomly across the sequencing lanes. Two additional independent replicas of 1 million unique cDNA reads from the same blood draw were analyzed for two donors (one aged 18 to 30 and one aged 80 or older).

The roughly 39 donors, aged 6 to 90 years, were systemically healthy Caucasian individuals from Russia. Each donor gave roughly 11 milliliters of peripheral blood, drawn into EDTA-treated Vacutainer tubes. Ficoll-Paque density-gradient centrifugation was used to isolate PBMCs, with at least 7 million per sample. Total RNA was extracted from PBMCs with Trizol reagent, with at least 5.5 micrograms obtained per sample. Naive CD45RAhigh/CD27high T cell percentages were measured by flow cytometry on a PBMC aliquot from every donor. The library was prepared using 5' RACE. The instrument was an Illumina HiSeq 2500. A second PCR of 7 to 11 cycles was performed with a sample-barcoded 5' primer and a J-beta primer mix. A unique molecular identifier was introduced onto each TCR beta cDNA molecule by a template-switch 5' adaptor carrying 12 random nucleotides. At least 3 million CDR3-containing paired-end reads were obtained from each sample. First-strand cDNA was synthesized from all RNA with the Mint cDNA synthesis kit, primed by a TRBC-specific oligonucleotide. All cDNA was treated with uracil-DNA glycosylase and then went through a first 18-cycle PCR with the universal primers M1SS and BC2_uni_R. The authors processed their data as follows. For normalization, 1 million high-quality reads, each with a distinct molecular identifier, were randomly selected from each sample. Reads with shared molecular identifiers were discarded instead of being binned into consensus sequences. MiTCR, set to a Q25 quality threshold and the strictest error-elimination algorithm, was used for CDR3 identification, clonotype clustering and error correction. A nonparametric unseen species model using Euler transformation provided a lower-bound estimate of total TCR beta diversity. TCRdb redid the processing of the public reads, applying fastp at Q25 and MiXCR, and retained in-frame beta chains. Entries are consolidated by CDR3 protein sequence, retaining the most common genes and DNA. The V and J calls and clone size are TCRdb's, not the authors'. The sample contains some 920,000 distinct CDR3 sequences, just over 50% of them found a single time. In total, the top ten clones hold about a fifth of the sample.

The table lists this clonotype with a few counts. No antigen is known for it. Base qualities are not recorded, but no much larger clone differs from it by a single base. Study-wide conclusions, independent of this receptor: There was a strong correlation between observed TCR beta diversity and the percentage of naive T cells measured by flow cytometry. As age increased, observed TCR beta diversity per million T cells dropped in a roughly linear way, and a significant reduction was already evident by age about 40. Total diversity estimates from one million sequenced T cells were considered lower bounds and underestimates. Because the CMV infection status of the donors was unknown, age-related changes in expanded clonotypes may potentially have been confounded. Bulk unsorted PBMC profiling prevented conclusive comparison of naive and antigen-experienced compartments. Compared with the aged group, more naive CD4+ T cells, fewer expanded clones and increased TCR diversity were shown by the long-lived group, suggesting age selection.

The sample taken for sequencing was blood. The TCR was taken from a woman aged 55 to 70 in good health.

The nucleotide sequence is TGTGCCAGCAGCGGGAGTCTAGCGGCAGATACGCAGTATTTT. Its coded protein is CASSGSLAADTQYF. Recombination joined TRBV9 with TRBJ2-3; 7 of the junction bases match TRBD2. At the junction V is shortened by 3 bases and J by 4 bases; bases outside the gene matches: 5. The CDR3 holds 14 amino acids from the cysteine to the phenylalanine. This entry keeps only the CDR3 DNA: 42 bases, framed from base 1. Taken from the germline V gene, the CDR1 and CDR2 loops are SGDLS and YYNGEE.